Each of the 21 T cell receptor beta chains below was sequenced from the same sample in a study of T cell clonality in common variable immunodeficiency (dated by TCRdb to between 2014 and 2017). Library creation used the immunoSEQ multiplex PCR assay. This is the immuneACCESS table as TCRdb keeps it, with only in-frame sequences that have V and J called. A part of the clones is gone; compared with another copy, unresolved V genes explain less than half, and the rest is unexplained. This sample contains 35,000 or so clones, none of which is a singleton. 2.5% to 3.5% of the sample lies in the top ten. The sample taken for sequencing was peripheral blood mononuclear cells. These receptors were taken from a person aged 18-69 years in good health.

In its sample, this clone was seen many times. The read is 3 residues too short to cover the CDR3 end, so that end is filled in from the germline J gene. The chain carries TRBV5-5 and TRBJ2-5; D perhaps matches TRBD1 (6 bases). The CDR3 has 15 residues. CDR1 SGHKS and CDR2 YYEKEE come from the germline V gene (reference sequence). Trimming removed 2 bases at V and 1 base at J, with 12 bases between. Incomplete CDR3 DNA: TGTGCCAGCAGCTTCAGGGGCATCGGCCAAGAGACC. Translated, it gives CASSFRGIGQET. The complete CDR3 reads CASSFRGIGQETQYF.

Many counts were recorded for this clone. The CDR3 end lies 3 residues beyond the end of the read and is filled in from the germline J gene. This sequence joins TRBV5-5 and TRBJ1-3; no firm D call. Trimming removed 4 bases at V and 5 bases at J, with 10 bases between. The CDR3 has 13 amino acids. Per germline, CDR1 SGHKS and CDR2 YYEKEE (reference sequence). CDR3 protein: CASSLQTRNTIYF. Incomplete CDR3 DNA: TGTGCCAGCAGCCTCCAGACACGAAACACC.

This clone occurred many times. The CDR3 is cut off 3 residues early in the read; its end comes from the germline J gene. The chain carries TRBV15 and TRBJ2-4, with a weak D call TRBD2 (7 bases). V shed 4 bases and J shed 3 bases, with 13 bases lying between them. This CDR3 has 15 amino acids. Germline V gives CDR1 LNHNV, CDR2 YYDKDF (reference sequence). The CDR3 is CATSNLGGGKNIQYF. Partial CDR3 DNA: TGTGCCACCAGCAACCTGGGAGGGGGCAAAAACATT.

This clone was seen ten or more times. Here the CDR3 reads CASRGSGGRDTGELFF. CDR3 bases read: TGTGCCAGCAGGGGATCAGGGGGCAGGGACACCGGGGAG. The chain is built from TRBV7-6 and TRBJ2-2; 8 bases align to TRBD1. The read ends 3 residues early relative to the CDR3; the germline J gene fills the gap. Germline V gene data show CDR1 as SGHVS and CDR2 as FNYEAQ. CDR3 size: 16 residues. The trim removed 6 bases at V and 3 bases at J, leaving 9 bases unmatched.

Many counts were recorded for this clone. The read ends 3 residues early relative to the CDR3; the germline J gene fills the gap. The chain couples TRBV20-1 to TRBJ1-6; possibly TRBD1 for D (5 bases). The CDR3 has 14 amino acids. Trimming pared 3 bases from V and 8 bases from J, leaving 14 bases between. CDR1 and CDR2 from the germline V gene are DFQATT and SNEGSKA (reference sequence). Partial CDR3 DNA: TGCAGTGCTAGTGACAGCCCCGAGTATTCACCC. Residues: CSASDSPEYSP. The full-length CDR3 reads as CSASDSPEYSPLHF.

This clone came up many times. The sequence runs out 3 residues before the end of the CDR3; the remainder is reconstructed from the germline J gene. The chain is built from TRBV12-3 or TRBV12-4 and TRBJ2-3, with 9 bases identical to TRBD2. The CDR3 sequence is 15 residues long. The junction had 6 bases not matched to a gene; V was cut back by 1 base and J by 7 bases. CDR3 bases read: TGTGCCAGCAGTTTAGGTAGCGGGAGCATGAATACG. Its protein is CASSLGSGSMNT. The entire CDR3 sequence reads CASSLGSGSMNTQYF.

The sample holds many counts of this clone. The read ends 3 residues before the CDR3 terminus; that terminus is restored from the germline J gene. The chain carries TRBV5-4 and TRBJ1-2; weak D call: TRBD1 (5 bases). The V gene lost 3 bases and the J gene lost 6 bases, with 18 bases spanning the gap. CDR1 is SGHNT and CDR2 is YYREEE in the germline V gene (reference sequence). This CDR3 comprises 15 residues. CDR3 DNA, as far as it was read: TGTGCCAGCAGCTCGGCGGGGGGTGCGTGGGATGGC. This translates into CASSSAGGAWDG. The CDR3 in full is CASSSAGGAWDGYTF. Combining the CDR3 with reference TRBV5-4 and TRBJ1-2 gives the whole variable domain ETGVTQSPTHLIKTRGQQVTLRCSSQSGHNTVSWYQQALGQGPQFIFQYYREEENGRGNFPPRFSGLQFPNYSSELNVNALELDDSALYLCASSSAGGAWDGYTFGSGTRLTVV.

The table lists this clone with many counts. The CDR3 extends 3 residues past the end of the read, so its final part is completed from the germline J gene. The chain combines TRBV20-1 with TRBJ2-7; tentative D call: TRBD1 (6 bases). The CDR3 consists of 14 residues. Trimming removed 5 bases at V and 4 bases at J, with 18 bases between. Germline values: CDR1 DFQATT, CDR2 SNEGSKA (reference sequence). The covered CDR3 bases are TGCAGTGCTCCTTTACAGGGAAGTCCTTACGAG. It specifies CSAPLQGSPYE. In full, the CDR3 reads CSAPLQGSPYEQYF.

This clone was seen repeatedly, ten times or more. The read comes to an end 3 residues before the CDR3 does, leaving the germline J gene to fill in the end. The V call is TRBV7-6, the J call TRBJ2-3, with 7 bases matching TRBD2. Germline V gives CDR1 SGHVS, CDR2 FNYEAQ. Germline trimming cut 5 bases from V and 0 bases from J; bases unmatched to any gene: 5. This CDR3 region has 15 residues. The sequenced CDR3 bases are TGTGCCAGCAGCCTATATAGCGGGAGCACAGATACG. This encodes CASSLYSGSTDT. The full CDR3 is CASSLYSGSTDTQYF.

This clone was detected ten times or more. The read stops 3 residues short of the end of the CDR3; the missing end is completed from the germline J gene. This chain uses TRBV15 with TRBJ2-1; 12 positions match TRBD2. CDR3 length: 16 amino acids. From germline, CDR1 is LNHNV and CDR2 YYDKDF (reference sequence). The V segment lost 0 bases and the J segment 4 bases; nucleotides outside the gene matches: 1. The CDR3 loop is CATSRDGLAGYNEQFF. CDR3 DNA (partial): TGTGCCACCAGCAGAGATGGACTAGCGGGATACAATGAG.

The sample holds many counts of this clone. Sequencing ends 3 residues short of the CDR3 end; the germline J gene provides the rest. The V gene is TRBV6-4, the J gene TRBJ2-1; 12 bases align to TRBD1. The trim removed 5 bases at V and 8 bases at J, leaving 4 bases unmatched. This CDR3 spans 14 amino acids. The germline CDR1 and CDR2 sequences are MRHNA and SNTAGT. The CDR3 bases that were read are TGTGCCAGCAGTCCGGGACAGGGGGCGGATGAG. The encoded protein is CASSPGQGADE. The complete CDR3 sequence is CASSPGQGADEQFF.

Many counts were recorded for this clone. The read is 3 residues too short to cover the CDR3 end, so that end is filled in from the germline J gene. V usage is TRBV4-1 and J usage is TRBJ1-5; 8 bases fit TRBD1. This CDR3 contains 14 residues. The germline V gene encodes CDR1 MGHRA and CDR2 YSYEKL. V was pared by 1 base and J by 5 bases, with 1 base of the junction left unmatched. This chain's CDR3 is CASSQGQGYQPQHF. Partial CDR3 DNA: TGCGCCAGCAGCCAAGGACAGGGGTATCAGCCC.

This clone was recorded many times. The observed sequence ends 3 residues before the CDR3 terminus, with the missing tail filled in from the germline J gene. The V gene is TRBV18, the J gene TRBJ2-1; 7 bases fit TRBD2. Germline loops: CDR1 KGHSH, CDR2 LQKENI. The CDR3 is made up of 15 amino acids. V trimming: 2 bases; J trimming: 0 bases; junction bases outside the gene matches: 1. The CDR3 loop reads CASSPGGSSYNEQFF. The part of the CDR3 DNA that was read is TGTGCCAGCTCACCAGGCGGGAGCTCCTACAATGAG.

This clone was recorded many times. The CDR3 end is not reached by the read, which stops 3 residues before it; the germline J gene fills it in. The chain couples TRBV30 to TRBJ2-1; D is uncertain. The CDR3 loop spans 13 amino acids. Trimming took 2 bases from V and 5 from J, leaving 10 bases between them. Germline V gives CDR1 GTSNPN, CDR2 SVGIG (reference sequence). The CDR3 DNA, read in part, is TGTGCCTGGAGTCTCTTGCGGAACAATGAG. Translated: CAWSLLRNNE. The full CDR3 protein reads CAWSLLRNNEQFF.

Many counts were recorded for this clone. The read ends 3 residues early relative to the CDR3; the germline J gene fills the gap. The chain joins TRBV20-1 to TRBJ2-7; 9 bases map to TRBD2. The trim removed 3 bases at V and 4 bases at J, leaving 7 bases unmatched. The CDR3 is 14 residues long. The germline V gene has CDR1 DFQATT and CDR2 SNEGSKA (reference sequence). The chain's CDR3 is CSASSGRTLYEQYF. Partial CDR3 DNA: TGCAGTGCTAGCAGCGGGAGGACCCTTTACGAG.

Many counts were recorded for this clone. The read finishes 3 residues shy of the CDR3 end, and the germline J gene is used to complete it. The V and J genes are TRBV19 and TRBJ1-3; 8 bases line up with TRBD1. Germline V gene data show CDR1 as LNHDA and CDR2 as SQIVND (reference sequence). The CDR3 length is 16 residues. V was clipped by 6 bases and J by 2 bases; unmatched bases: 9. This CDR3 is CASSLDREGTGNTIYF. The DNA read from the CDR3 is TGTGCCAGTAGCCTGGACAGGGAGGGAACTGGAAACACC.

There are many counts of this clone. The read falls 3 residues short of the CDR3 end, and the missing part is taken from the germline J gene. The chain joins TRBV29-1 to TRBJ2-2, with 7 bases identical to TRBD1. With 6 bases clipped from V and 5 bases from J, the junction kept 12 bases outside the gene matches. The CDR3 spans 15 residues. CDR1 SQVTM and CDR2 ANQGSEA come from the germline V gene. CDR3 amino acids: CSVARQGSVTGELFF. Partial CDR3 DNA: TGCAGCGTGGCCCGACAGGGCTCCGTGACCGGGGAG.

A note on this clone: The junction does not match germline at one end; this may be a read error. CDR3 protein: CASIASGTQYF. CDR3 DNA, as far as it was read: TGTGCTAGCATCGCCAGCGGGACC. J is TRBJ2-5 and V is TRBV7-7; a weak D match, TRBD2 (5 bases). The sequenced fragment ends 3 residues before the CDR3 boundary, so the rest is inferred from the germline J gene. The CDR3 length is 11 residues. Germline V gives CDR1 SSHAT, CDR2 FNYEAQ (reference sequence).

Many counts were recorded for this clone. The CDR3 goes on 3 residues after the read ends, and that part is filled in from the germline J gene. The chain is built from TRBV29-1 and TRBJ2-3; 9 bases line up with TRBD1. In germline, CDR1 is SQVTM, CDR2 ANQGSEA. The CDR3 spans 13 residues. The V segment lost 5 bases and the J segment 5 bases; nucleotides outside the gene matches: 5. Here the CDR3 reads CSVRGQGIDTQYF. The covered CDR3 bases are TGCAGCGTTCGGGGACAGGGAATAGATACG.

This clone was seen ten or more times. The DNA ends 3 residues before the CDR3 does, and the rest of the CDR3 is filled in from the germline J gene. This rearrangement joins TRBV2 to TRBJ2-4, with 11 nucleotides matching TRBD2. The V segment lost 3 bases and the J segment 8 bases; nucleotides outside the gene matches: 9. CDR1 is SNHLY, CDR2 FYNNEI, per germline. CDR3 size: 16 residues. Partial CDR3 DNA: TGTGCCAGCAGTGACCTAGCGGGAGGAGATTGGGACATT. Translated, it gives CASSDLAGGDWDI. In full, the CDR3 is CASSDLAGGDWDIQYF.

This clone was detected ten times or more. The read gets to within 3 residues of the CDR3 end, and the germline J gene fills in the rest. The chain combines TRBV7-7 with TRBJ2-2; 10 bases are a match to TRBD1. Losses at the gene ends were 2 bases for V and 0 bases for J; bases not matched to a gene: 6. Germline V gives CDR1 SSHAT, CDR2 FNYEAQ (reference sequence). The CDR3 totals 18 residues. The part of the CDR3 DNA that was read is TGTGCCAGCAGCTTATGGGGACAGGGGAACGCGAACACCGGGGAG. This translates into CASSLWGQGNANTGE. The complete CDR3 reads CASSLWGQGNANTGELFF. Based on the CDR3 plus reference TRBV7-7 and TRBJ2-2, the full variable domain is GAGVSQSPRYKVTKRGQDVTLRCDPISSHATLYWYQQALGQGPEFLTYFNYEAQPDKSGLPSDRFSAERPEGSISTLTIQRTEQRDSAMYRCASSLWGQGNANTGELFFGEGSRLTVL.